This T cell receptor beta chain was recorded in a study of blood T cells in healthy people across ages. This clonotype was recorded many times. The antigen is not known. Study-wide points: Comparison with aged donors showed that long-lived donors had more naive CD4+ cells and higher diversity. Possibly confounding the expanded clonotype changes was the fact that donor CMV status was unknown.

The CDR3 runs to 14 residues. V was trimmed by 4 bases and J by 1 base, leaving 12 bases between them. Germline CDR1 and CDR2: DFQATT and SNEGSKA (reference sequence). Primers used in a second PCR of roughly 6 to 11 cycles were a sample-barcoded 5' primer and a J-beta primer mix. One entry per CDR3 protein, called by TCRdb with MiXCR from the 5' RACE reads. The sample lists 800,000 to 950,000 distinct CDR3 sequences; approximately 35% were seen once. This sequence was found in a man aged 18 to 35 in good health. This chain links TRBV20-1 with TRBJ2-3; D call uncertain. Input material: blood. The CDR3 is CSATSGSGTDTQYF. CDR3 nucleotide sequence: TGCAGTGCTACCTCAGGTTCCGGCACAGATACGCAGTATTTT.